This T cell receptor (beta chain) was recorded in a study of blood T cell repertoires in COVID-19. Trimming took 6 bases from V and 4 from J, leaving 11 bases between them. This CDR3 region has 13 residues. Germline-derived CDR1 and CDR2 are LGHDT and YNNKEL (reference sequence). The assay was immunoSEQ multiplex PCR, and TCRdb's table has in-frame clones only and misses some. Found here are more than 450,000 clones, 87% of them singletons; the top ten hold under 0.85%. The TCR comes from a woman aged 18-35 years who had recovered from COVID-19. The chain couples TRBV3-1 (or the pseudogene TRBV3-2) to TRBJ2-3; maybe TRBD1 (5 bases). Input material: PBMCs or T cells enriched from blood (not recorded which). The CDR3 spells CASSQSRADTQYF. DNA for the CDR3: TGTGCCAGCAGTCAATCCAGGGCAGATACGCAGTATTTT.